The 3 T cell receptor beta chains presented below share a single source sample, sequenced in a study of early T cells in non-severe SARS-CoV-2 infection. TCRdb used MiXCR to reprocess the 5' RACE reads, holding one entry per CDR3 protein. The sample holds about 76,000 distinct CDR3 sequences, 15% to 19% seen once. Source material: whole blood. The receptors shown here come from an adult who was a healthcare worker with PCR-confirmed SARS-CoV-2 infection or an uninfected control (not recorded which).

This clonotype came up a few times. V gene TRBV4-1 combines with J gene TRBJ1-1; TRBD1 aligns across 11 bases. CDR1 is MGHRA, CDR2 YSYEKL, per germline. There are 18 residues in the CDR3. J was trimmed by 4 bases and V by 0 bases; bases with no gene match: 10. The CDR3 DNA reads as TGCGCCAGCAGCCAAGATTGGACAGGGGGCATTATTGGCACTGAAGCTTTCTTT. It yields the protein CASSQDWTGGIIGTEAFF.

This clonotype was counted between two and nine times. The rearrangement links TRBV7-8 to TRBJ1-5; D might be TRBD1 (6 bases). The CDR3 is 16 residues long. Germline CDR1 SGHVS, CDR2 FQNEAQ. With 5 bases removed from V and 1 base from J, the gap between germline ends came to 15 bases. CDR3 in amino acids: CASSPAGGASNQPQHF. The CDR3 DNA reads TGTGCCAGCAGCCCGGCGGGGGGGGCGAGCAATCAGCCCCAGCATTTT. The full variable domain, with the rest looked up from reference TRBV7-8 and TRBJ1-5, is GAGVSQSPRYKVAKRGQDVALRCDPISGHVSLFWYQQALGQGPEFLTYFQNEAQLDKSGLPSDRFFAERPEGSVSTLKIQRTQQEDSAVYLCASSPAGGASNQPQHFGDGTRLSIL.

This chain links TRBV6-1 with TRBJ1-5; D ambiguous. This CDR3 is 13 amino acids long. The V end was cut by 3 bases, the J end by 6 bases, with 9 bases between. Germline assignment: CDR1 MNHNS and CDR2 SASEGT. The CDR3 loop reads CASSEILGQPQHF. For the CDR3, the DNA is TGTGCCAGCAGTGAGATTTTGGGTCAGCCCCAGCATTTT.